Shown below are 10 T cell receptor beta chains from a single sample sequenced in a study of blood T cell repertoires in COVID-19. Profiled with immunoSEQ multiplex PCR; TCRdb holds only in-frame clones, not every one. Among over 120,000 clones listed, nearly 90% were seen once. Sequenced sample: peripheral blood. The receptors derive from an older man with acute or convalescent COVID-19.

V usage is TRBV5-1 and J usage is TRBJ2-2, with a possible D match to TRBD1 (6 bases). Trimming removed 0 bases from V and 7 bases from J, with 10 bases in between. Germline V gene lookup returns CDR1 SGHRS and CDR2 YFSETQ. The CDR3 sequence is 14 residues long. In DNA, the CDR3 is TGCGCCAGCAGCTTGGAGGGGGTAGGCGGGGAGCTGTTTTTT. Translation: CASSLEGVGGELFF.

CDR3 protein: CASSRTGVNQPQHF. The CDR3 DNA sequence: TGTGCCAGCAGCCGGACAGGAGTCAATCAGCCCCAGCATTTT. The chain recombines TRBV6-5 with TRBJ1-5; 7 bases map to TRBD1. Unmatched junction bases numbered 5, after V lost 6 bases and J lost 3 bases. The CDR3 is 14 residues long. Per germline, CDR1 MNHEY and CDR2 SVGAGI.

V and J are TRBV7-9 and TRBJ2-1, with unresolved D. V shed 4 bases and J shed 5 bases, with 9 bases lying between them. Germline CDR1 and CDR2: SEHNR and FQNEAQ (reference sequence). The CDR3 runs 13 residues. Here the CDR3 DNA reads TGTGCCAGCAGCTCTAGACGGGACAATGAGCAGTTCTTC. Translation: CASSSRRDNEQFF. Based on the CDR3 plus reference TRBV7-9 and TRBJ2-1, the full variable domain is DTGVSQNPRHKITKRGQNVTFRCDPISEHNRLYWYRQTLGQGPEFLTYFQNEAQLEKSRLLSDRFSAERPKGSFSTLEIQRTEQGDSAMYLCASSSRRDNEQFFGPGTRLTVL.

In DNA, the CDR3 is TGTGCCAGCAGTGAAGGGGGCGGACGCTCCTACGAGCAGTACTTC. Protein sequence: CASSEGGGRSYEQYF. The chain employs TRBV6-1 and TRBJ2-7, with D possibly being TRBD1 (5 bases). Trimming shortened V by 1 base and J by 0 bases, and 10 bases separated the two germline ends. In germline, CDR1 is MNHNS, CDR2 SASEGT. This CDR3 has 15 residues.

This clone showed up just once. V gene TRBV5-1 combines with J gene TRBJ2-5; 8 nucleotides line up with TRBD1. The CDR3 loop spans 14 amino acids. Looked up from germline, CDR1 is SGHRS and CDR2 is YFSETQ. V lost 4 bases, J lost 2 bases, and 4 bases stayed unmatched. CDR3: CASSPGQDQETQYF. The CDR3 bases are TGCGCCAGCAGCCCGGGACAGGATCAAGAGACCCAGTACTTC.

The chain recombines TRBV28 with TRBJ2-1; possible D gene TRBD1, 7 bases. Germline V gene sequence: CDR1 MDHEN, CDR2 SYDVKM. The CDR3 is 16 residues long. V lost 4 bases and J 5 bases, leaving 18 bases between the germline ends. The CDR3 protein is CASSSQRRGRHNEQFF. The CDR3 region has the DNA TGTGCCAGCAGTTCCCAAAGGAGGGGGCGACACAATGAGCAGTTCTTC.

This chain joins TRBV15 and TRBJ2-4; 9 bases line up with TRBD1. Trimming at V came to 1 base and at J to 1 base, leaving 5 bases not matched to a gene. Germline CDR1 and CDR2: LNHNV and YYDKDF (reference sequence). The CDR3 sequence is 17 residues long. The CDR3 sequence is CATSRGRTGEAKNIQYF. CDR3 bases: TGTGCCACCAGCAGAGGGAGGACAGGGGAGGCCAAAAACATTCAGTACTTC.

The chain employs TRBV28 and TRBJ1-4; D gene uncertain. This CDR3 has 13 residues. The germline gives CDR1 MDHEN, CDR2 SYDVKM. The CDR3 coding sequence is TGTGGCACCTCCGAACAGTTTAATGAAAAACTGTTTTTT. It codes for CGTSEQFNEKLFF.

The chain carries TRBV15 and TRBJ2-6, with 8 nucleotides matching TRBD1. The junction had 3 bases not matched to a gene; V was cut back by 10 bases and J by 4 bases. The CDR3 runs to 13 residues. Germline lookup yields CDR1 LNHNV and CDR2 YYDKDF (reference sequence). The CDR3 DNA reads TGTGCCATGACAGGGGACGGGGCCAACGTCCTGACTTTC. As protein: CAMTGDGANVLTF.

The chain employs TRBV28 and TRBJ2-5; 7 bases map to TRBD1. The V gene's germline CDR1 is MDHEN and CDR2 SYDVKM. The CDR3 spans 13 residues. With V trimmed by 7 bases and J by 13 bases, 15 bases remained unmatched. The CDR3 loop reads CASNHDDRAQPYF. The CDR3 bases are TGTGCCAGCAACCACGATGACAGGGCCCAACCGTACTTC.